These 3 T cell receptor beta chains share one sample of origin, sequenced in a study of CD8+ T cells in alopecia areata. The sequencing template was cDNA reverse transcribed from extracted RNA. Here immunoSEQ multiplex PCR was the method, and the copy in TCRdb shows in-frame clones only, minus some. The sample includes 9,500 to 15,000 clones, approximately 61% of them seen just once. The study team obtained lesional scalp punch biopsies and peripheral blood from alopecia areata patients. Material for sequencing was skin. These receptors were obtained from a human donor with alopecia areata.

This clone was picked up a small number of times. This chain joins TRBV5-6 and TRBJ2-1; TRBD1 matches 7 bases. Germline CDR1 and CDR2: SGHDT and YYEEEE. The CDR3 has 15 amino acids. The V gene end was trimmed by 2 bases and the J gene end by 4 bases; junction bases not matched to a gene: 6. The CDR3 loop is CASSFIQGVYNEQFF. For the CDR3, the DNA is TGTGCCAGCAGCTTTATTCAGGGGGTATACAATGAGCAGTTCTTC. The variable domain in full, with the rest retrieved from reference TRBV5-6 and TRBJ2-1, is DAGVTQSPTHLIKTRGQQVTLRCSPKSGHDTVSWYQQALGQGPQFIFQYYEEEERQRGNFPDRFSGHQFPNYSSELNVNALLLGDSALYLCASSFIQGVYNEQFFGPGTRLTVL.

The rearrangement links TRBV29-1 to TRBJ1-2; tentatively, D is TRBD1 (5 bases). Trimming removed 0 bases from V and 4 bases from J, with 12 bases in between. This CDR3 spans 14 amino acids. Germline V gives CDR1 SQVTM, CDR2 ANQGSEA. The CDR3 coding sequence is TGCAGCGTTGAAGATGTAGGGGTTCCCTATGGCTACACCTTC. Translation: CSVEDVGVPYGYTF.

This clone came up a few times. The CDR3 region is CASSFDYYNEQFF. The CDR3 DNA is TGCGCCAGCAGCTTCGACTACTACAATGAGCAGTTCTTC. The chain joins TRBV5-1 to TRBJ2-1; D perhaps matches TRBD2 (5 bases). Per the germline V gene, CDR1 is SGHRS and CDR2 is YFSETQ. Trimming left V 2 bases short and J 3 bases short, with 6 bases between. CDR3 length: 13 residues.